The sequence of this T cell receptor (beta chain) was determined in a study of blood T cell repertoires in COVID-19. Study overall: COVID-19 samples, acute and convalescent, were from the United States, Italy and Spain. PBMCs, B-cell-depleted T cells, or T cells were the source of the cDNA or gDNA that made up the material.

V was shortened by 1 base and J by 3 bases, with 13 bases between the two germline ends. The germline CDR1 and CDR2 sequences are SGHRS and YFSETQ. The length of the CDR3 is 15 residues. In the source study's methods: Amplification from reference gene primers served as the basis for estimated nucleated cell counts. Produced via immunoSEQ multiplex PCR; TCRdb's table is partial and in-frame only. Clonal size and the V and J genes are those of that table, whereas D and trimming came from the DNA. Among under 200,000 clones, 70% to 90% were seen once, and the ten largest hold roughly 8%. Source material: peripheral blood. The TCR was taken from a man between 60 and 75 years old with acute or convalescent COVID-19. The chain couples TRBV5-1 to TRBJ1-1; TRBD1 is a possible D gene (5 bases). The CDR3 protein is CASSLRLGADTEAFF. The CDR3 coding sequence is TGCGCCAGCAGCTTGAGACTTGGGGCGGACACTGAAGCTTTCTTT.